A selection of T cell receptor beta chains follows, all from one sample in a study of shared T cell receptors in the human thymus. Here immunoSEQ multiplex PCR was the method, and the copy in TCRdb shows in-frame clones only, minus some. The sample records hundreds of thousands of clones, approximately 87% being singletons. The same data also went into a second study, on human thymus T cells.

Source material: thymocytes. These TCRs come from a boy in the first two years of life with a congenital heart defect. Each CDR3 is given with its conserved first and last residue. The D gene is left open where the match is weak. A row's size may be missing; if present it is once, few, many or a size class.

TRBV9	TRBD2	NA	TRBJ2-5	CASTRGGQGETQYF	TGTGCCAGCACCCGGGGGGGCCAGGGAGAGACCCAGTACTTC
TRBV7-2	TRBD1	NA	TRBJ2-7	CASSGDRLLYEQYF	TGTGCCAGCAGCGGGGACAGGTTGCTTTACGAGCAGTACTTC
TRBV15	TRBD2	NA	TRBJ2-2	CATRGVAGNTGELFF	TGTGCCACCAGGGGGGTAGCGGGAAACACCGGGGAGCTGTTTTTT
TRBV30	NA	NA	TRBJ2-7	CAWLDPDSPYEQYF	TGTGCCTGGCTCGATCCCGACAGCCCCTACGAGCAGTACTTC
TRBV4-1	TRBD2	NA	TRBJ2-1	CASSQDFGSGTVGTEQFF	TGCGCCAGCAGCCAAGATTTCGGCAGCGGGACCGTAGGGACTGAGCAGTTCTTC
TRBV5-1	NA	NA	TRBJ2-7	CASSLGRDNYEQYF	TGCGCCAGCAGCTTGGGTAGAGACAACTACGAGCAGTACTTC
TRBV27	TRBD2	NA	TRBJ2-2	CASSWEGTSGTGITGELFF	TGTGCCAGCAGTTGGGAGGGGACTAGCGGGACAGGTATCACCGGGGAGCTGTTTTTT
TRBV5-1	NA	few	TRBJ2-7	CASSSRQDSYEQYF	TGCGCCAGCAGCTCTCGACAGGACTCCTACGAGCAGTACTTC
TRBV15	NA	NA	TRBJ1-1	CATSTLKIGAEAFF	TGTGCCACCAGCACCCTGAAGATAGGAGCTGAAGCTTTCTTT
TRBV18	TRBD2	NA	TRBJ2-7	CASSPRLRREVPYYEQYF	TGTGCCAGCTCACCACGGCTTCGGCGGGAGGTTCCTTACTACGAGCAGTACTTC
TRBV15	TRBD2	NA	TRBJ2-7	CATSRASRGDGEKERGDYEQYF	TGTGCCACCAGCAGAGCCTCCCGAGGGGACGGGGAGAAGGAGCGGGGAGACTACGAGCAGTACTTC
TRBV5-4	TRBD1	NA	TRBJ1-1	CASSLEGARGNTEAFF	TGTGCCAGCAGCTTGGAGGGGGCGCGGGGGAACACTGAAGCTTTCTTT
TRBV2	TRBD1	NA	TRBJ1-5	CASSVDREGNQPQHF	TGTGCCAGCAGTGTCGACAGGGAGGGCAATCAGCCCCAGCATTTT
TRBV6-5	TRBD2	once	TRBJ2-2	CASSCSGSSSGELFF	TGTGCCAGCAGTTGTAGCGGGAGTTCTTCCGGGGAGCTGTTTTTT
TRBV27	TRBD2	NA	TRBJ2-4	CASSRQGKLAGENIQYF	TGTGCCAGCAGCCGCCAAGGGAAATTAGCGGGAGAAAACATTCAGTACTTC
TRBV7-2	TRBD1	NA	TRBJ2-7	CASSLQGRGRYEQYF	TGTGCCAGCAGCTTACAGGGCAGGGGGCGCTACGAGCAGTACTTC
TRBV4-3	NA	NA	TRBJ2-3	CASSQVRDGRGSTDTQYF	TGCGCCAGCAGCCAAGTTCGGGATGGCCGGGGGAGCACAGATACGCAGTATTTT
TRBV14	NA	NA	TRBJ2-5	CASSQDKNYQQETQYF	TGTGCCAGCAGCCAAGATAAGAACTACCAACAAGAGACCCAGTACTTC
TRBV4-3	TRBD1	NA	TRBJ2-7	CASSPKSGQGYEQYF	TGCGCCAGCAGCCCCAAATCCGGACAGGGCTACGAGCAGTACTTC
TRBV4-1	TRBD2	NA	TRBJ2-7	CASSQPGLAEPYEQYF	TGCGCCAGCAGCCAACCTGGACTAGCGGAGCCCTACGAGCAGTACTTC
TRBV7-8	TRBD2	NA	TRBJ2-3	CASSYRTSGSLRADTQYF	TGTGCCAGCAGTTACCGGACTAGCGGGAGCCTGAGAGCAGATACGCAGTATTTT
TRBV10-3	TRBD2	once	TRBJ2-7	CAISAFRLAGAPYEQYF	TGTGCCATCAGTGCGTTCCGACTAGCGGGAGCTCCCTACGAGCAGTACTTC
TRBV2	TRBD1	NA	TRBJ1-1	CASSDRGSEAFF	TGTGCCAGCAGTGACAGGGGGTCTGAAGCTTTCTTT
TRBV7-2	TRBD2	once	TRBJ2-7	CASSLASGSSYEQYF	TGTGCCAGCAGCTTGGCTAGCGGGAGTTCCTACGAGCAGTACTTC
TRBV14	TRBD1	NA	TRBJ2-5	CASSQDVLDRDTALTQETQYF	TGTGCCAGCAGCCAAGACGTATTGGACAGGGACACAGCCCTCACCCAAGAGACCCAGTACTTC
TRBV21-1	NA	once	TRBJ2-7	CASSRGLAGCYEQYF	TGTGCCAGCAGCAGGGGTCTAGCGGGATGCTACGAGCAGTACTTC
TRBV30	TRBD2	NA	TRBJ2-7	CAWSPPLAGYSYEQYF	TGTGCCTGGAGCCCCCCGCTAGCGGGTTACTCCTACGAGCAGTACTTC
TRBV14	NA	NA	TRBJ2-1	CASSQEPGSVGSEQFF	TGTGCCAGCAGCCAAGAACCCGGGAGCGTCGGCAGCGAGCAGTTCTTC
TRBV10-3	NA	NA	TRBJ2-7	CAISVERVRDEQYF	TGTGCCATCAGTGTGGAGAGAGTGAGGGACGAGCAGTACTTC
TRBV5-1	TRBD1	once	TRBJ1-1	CASSLAGPKDRGTNTEAFF	TGCGCCAGCAGCTTGGCCGGGCCTAAGGACAGGGGGACGAACACTGAAGCTTTCTTT
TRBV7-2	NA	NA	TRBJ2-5	CASSLDRSSVQETQYF	TGTGCCAGCAGCTTAGATCGGTCTAGCGTACAAGAGACCCAGTACTTC
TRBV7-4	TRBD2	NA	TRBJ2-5	CASSLKAGVETQYF	TGTGCCAGCAGCTTAAAGGCGGGAGTGGAGACCCAGTACTTC
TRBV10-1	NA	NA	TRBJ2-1	CANGGTAVDEQFF	TGCGCCAACGGAGGGACCGCGGTAGATGAGCAGTTCTTC
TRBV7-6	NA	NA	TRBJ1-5	CASSLTRDSNQPQHF	TGTGCCAGCAGCCTGACCAGGGATTCGAATCAGCCCCAGCATTTT
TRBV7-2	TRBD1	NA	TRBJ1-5	CASSFPTGAPRSQPQHF	TGTGCCAGCAGCTTCCCGACAGGGGCCCCGCGGAGTCAGCCCCAGCATTTT